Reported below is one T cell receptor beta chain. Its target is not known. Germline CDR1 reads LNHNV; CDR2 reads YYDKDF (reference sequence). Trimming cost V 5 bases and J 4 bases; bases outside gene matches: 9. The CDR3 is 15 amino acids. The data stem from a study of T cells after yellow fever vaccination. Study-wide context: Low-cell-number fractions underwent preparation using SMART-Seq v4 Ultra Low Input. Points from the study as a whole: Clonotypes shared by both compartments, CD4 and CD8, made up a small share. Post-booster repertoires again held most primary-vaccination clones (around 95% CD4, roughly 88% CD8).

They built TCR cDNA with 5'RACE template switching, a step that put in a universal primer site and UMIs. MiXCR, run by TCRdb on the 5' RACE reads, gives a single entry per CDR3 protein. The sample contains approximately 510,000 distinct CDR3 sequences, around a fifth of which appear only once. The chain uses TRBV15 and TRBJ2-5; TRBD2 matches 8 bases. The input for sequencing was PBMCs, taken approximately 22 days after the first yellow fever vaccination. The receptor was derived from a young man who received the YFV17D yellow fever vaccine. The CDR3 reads CATSGAGGARETQYF. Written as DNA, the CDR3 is TGTGCCACCAGCGGGGCGGGGGGTGCCCGAGAGACCCAGTACTTC.